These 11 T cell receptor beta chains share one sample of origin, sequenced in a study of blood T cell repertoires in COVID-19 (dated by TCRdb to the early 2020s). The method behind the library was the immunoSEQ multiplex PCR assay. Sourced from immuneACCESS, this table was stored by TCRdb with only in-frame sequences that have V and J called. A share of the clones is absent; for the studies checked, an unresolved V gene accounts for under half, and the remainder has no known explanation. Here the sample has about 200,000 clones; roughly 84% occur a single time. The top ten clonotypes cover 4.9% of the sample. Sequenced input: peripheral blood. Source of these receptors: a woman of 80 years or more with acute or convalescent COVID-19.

In nucleotides, the CDR3 is TGCGCCAGCAGCTTGGATCCCTCGGACACCGGGGAGCTGTTTTTT. Translation: CASSLDPSDTGELFF. The V call is TRBV5-1, the J call TRBJ2-2; D not certain. The CDR3 has 15 residues. CDR1 is SGHRS and CDR2 is YFSETQ in the germline V gene. V lost 0 bases to trimming and J lost 3 bases, with 9 bases between them.

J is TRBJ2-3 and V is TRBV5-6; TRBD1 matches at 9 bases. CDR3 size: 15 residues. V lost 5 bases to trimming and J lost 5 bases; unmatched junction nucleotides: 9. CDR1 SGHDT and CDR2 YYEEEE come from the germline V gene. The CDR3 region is CASSSPTGGEDTQYF. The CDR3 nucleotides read TGTGCCAGCAGTTCCCCGACAGGGGGGGAAGATACGCAGTATTTT. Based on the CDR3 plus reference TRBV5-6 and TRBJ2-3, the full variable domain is DAGVTQSPTHLIKTRGQQVTLRCSPKSGHDTVSWYQQALGQGPQFIFQYYEEEERQRGNFPDRFSGHQFPNYSSELNVNALLLGDSALYLCASSSPTGGEDTQYFGPGTRLTVL.

The CDR3 DNA sequence: TGTGCCAGCAGTAGGCAGGAGGGCACTGAAGCTTTCTTT. Its translation is CASSRQEGTEAFF. The V gene is TRBV27, the J gene TRBJ1-1; D not certain. CDR1 and CDR2 from the germline V gene are MNHEY and SMNVEV (reference sequence). There are 13 residues in the CDR3. Trimming stripped 5 bases from V and 4 bases from J, with 11 bases between.

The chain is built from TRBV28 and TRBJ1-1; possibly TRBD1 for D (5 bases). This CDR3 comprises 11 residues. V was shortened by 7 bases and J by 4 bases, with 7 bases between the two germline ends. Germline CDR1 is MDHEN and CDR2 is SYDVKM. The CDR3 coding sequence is TGTGCCAGCACGACAGCCACTGAAGCTTTCTTT. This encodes CASTTATEAFF.

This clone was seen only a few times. CDR3 DNA sequence: TGTGCCAGCAGCAGGGGTTCTAGAACTAATGAAAAACTGTTTTTT. The encoded protein is CASSRGSRTNEKLFF. The V and J genes are TRBV7-2 and TRBJ1-4; perhaps TRBD1 as D (5 bases). Trimming removed 5 bases from V and 1 base from J, with 11 bases in between. The CDR3 sequence is 15 residues long. From germline, CDR1 is SGHTA and CDR2 FQGNSA.

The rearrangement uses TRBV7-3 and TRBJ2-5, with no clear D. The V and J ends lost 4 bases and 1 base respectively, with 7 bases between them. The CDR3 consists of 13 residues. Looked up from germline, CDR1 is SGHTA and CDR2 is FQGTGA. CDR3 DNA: TGTGCCAGCAGCTCCGTCCCCCAAGAGACCCAGTACTTC. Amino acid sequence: CASSSVPQETQYF. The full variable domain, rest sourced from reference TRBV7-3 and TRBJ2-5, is GAGVSQTPSNKVTEKGKYVELRCDPISGHTALYWYRQSLGQGPEFLIYFQGTGAADDSGLPNDRFFAVRPEGSVSTLKIQRTERGDSAVYLCASSSVPQETQYFGPGTRLLVL.

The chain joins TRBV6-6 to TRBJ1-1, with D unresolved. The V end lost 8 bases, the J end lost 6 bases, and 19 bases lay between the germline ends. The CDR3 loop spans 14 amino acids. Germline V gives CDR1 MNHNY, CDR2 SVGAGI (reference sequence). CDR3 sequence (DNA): TGTGCCAGCTATTCCAGGATTGGAACCCCTGAAGCTTTCTTT. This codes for CASYSRIGTPEAFF.

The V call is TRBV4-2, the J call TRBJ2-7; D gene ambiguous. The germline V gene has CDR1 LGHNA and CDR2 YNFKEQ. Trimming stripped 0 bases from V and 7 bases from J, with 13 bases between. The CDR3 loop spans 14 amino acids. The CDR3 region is CASSQDAAPGEQYF. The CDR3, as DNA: TGTGCCAGCAGCCAAGACGCGGCCCCCGGGGAGCAGTACTTC.

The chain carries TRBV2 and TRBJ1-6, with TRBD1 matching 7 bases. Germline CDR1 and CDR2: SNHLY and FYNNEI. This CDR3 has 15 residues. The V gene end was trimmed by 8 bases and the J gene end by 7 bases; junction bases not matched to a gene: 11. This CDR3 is CASSGRGQSNSPLHF. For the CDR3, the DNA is TGTGCCAGCTCTGGAAGGGGACAGTCGAATTCACCCCTCCACTTT. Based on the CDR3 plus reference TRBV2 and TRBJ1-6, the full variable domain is EPEVTQTPSHQVTQMGQEVILRCVPISNHLYFYWYRQILGQKVEFLVSFYNNEISEKSEIFDDQFSVERPDGSNFTLKIRSTKLEDSAMYFCASSGRGQSNSPLHFGNGTRLTVT.

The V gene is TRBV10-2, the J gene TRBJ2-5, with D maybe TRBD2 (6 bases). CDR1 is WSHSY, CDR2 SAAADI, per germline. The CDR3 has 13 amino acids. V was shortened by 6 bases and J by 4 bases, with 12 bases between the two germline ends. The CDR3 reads CASRAHGGETQYF. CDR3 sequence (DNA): TGCGCCAGCAGAGCACACGGGGGAGAGACCCAGTACTTC.

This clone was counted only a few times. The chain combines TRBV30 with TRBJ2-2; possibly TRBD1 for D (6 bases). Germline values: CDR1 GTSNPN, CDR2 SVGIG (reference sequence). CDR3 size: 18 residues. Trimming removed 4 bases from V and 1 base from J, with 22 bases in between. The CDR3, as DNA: TGTGCCTGGAATCCACTTGGGACGGGACACAAGAACACCGGGGAGCTGTTTTTT. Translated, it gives CAWNPLGTGHKNTGELFF.